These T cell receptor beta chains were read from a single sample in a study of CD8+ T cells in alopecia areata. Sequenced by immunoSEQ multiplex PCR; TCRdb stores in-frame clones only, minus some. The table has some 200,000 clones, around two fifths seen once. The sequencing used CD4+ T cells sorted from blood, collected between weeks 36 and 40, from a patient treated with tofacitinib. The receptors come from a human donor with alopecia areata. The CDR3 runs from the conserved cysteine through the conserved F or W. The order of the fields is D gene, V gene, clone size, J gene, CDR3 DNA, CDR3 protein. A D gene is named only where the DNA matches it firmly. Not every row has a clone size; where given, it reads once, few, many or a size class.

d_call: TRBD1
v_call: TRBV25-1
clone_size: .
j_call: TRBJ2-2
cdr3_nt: TGTGCCAGCGGATTACAGGGGGCTTACACCGGGGAGCTGTTTTTT
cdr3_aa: CASGLQGAYTGELFF

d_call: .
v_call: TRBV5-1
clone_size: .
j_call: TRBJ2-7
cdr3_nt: TGCGCCAGCAGCTTGGTTCAGGGATTATCCTACGAGCAGTACTTC
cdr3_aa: CASSLVQGLSYEQYF

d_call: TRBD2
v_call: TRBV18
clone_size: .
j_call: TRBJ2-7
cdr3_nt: TGTGCCAGCTCACCAATGACTGGGGCAGCGGGGGAGCAGTACTTC
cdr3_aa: CASSPMTGAAGEQYF

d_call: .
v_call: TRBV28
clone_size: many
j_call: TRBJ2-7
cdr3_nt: TGTGCCAGCAGCTTAACTCCCCGGAGCTCCTACGAGCAGTACTTC
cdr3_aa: CASSLTPRSSYEQYF

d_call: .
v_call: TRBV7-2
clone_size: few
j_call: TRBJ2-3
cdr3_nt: TGTGCCAGCACTTTAGGGACAGATACGCAGTATTTT
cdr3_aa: CASTLGTDTQYF

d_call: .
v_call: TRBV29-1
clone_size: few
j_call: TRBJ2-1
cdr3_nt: TGCAGCCATGGTGGGCGACCCCCCTACAATGAGCAGTTCTTC
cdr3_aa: CSHGGRPPYNEQFF

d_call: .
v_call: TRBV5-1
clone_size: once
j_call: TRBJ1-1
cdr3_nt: TGCGCCAGCAGCAATGGGATGGCACTCTTTGAAGCTTTCTTT
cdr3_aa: CASSNGMALFEAFF

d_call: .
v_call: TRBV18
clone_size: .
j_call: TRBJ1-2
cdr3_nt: TGTGCCAGCTCACCAAGGGAAAGAGGATATGGCTACACCTTC
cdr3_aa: CASSPRERGYGYTF

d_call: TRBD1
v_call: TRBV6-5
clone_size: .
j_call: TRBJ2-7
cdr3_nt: TGTGCCAGCAGGGTACAGGGGATCTCCTACGAGCAGTACTTC
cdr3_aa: CASRVQGISYEQYF

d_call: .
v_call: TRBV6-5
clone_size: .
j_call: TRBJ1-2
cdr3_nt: TGTGCCAGCAGTTACCGGTTGGGGGGCTACACCTTC
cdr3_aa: CASSYRLGGYTF

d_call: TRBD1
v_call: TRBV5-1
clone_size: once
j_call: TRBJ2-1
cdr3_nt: TGCGCCAGCAGCTTGGCCAGAGGACAGGGGCTTAATGAGCAGTTCTTC
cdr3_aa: CASSLARGQGLNEQFF

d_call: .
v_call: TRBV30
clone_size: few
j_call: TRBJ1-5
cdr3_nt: TGTGCCTGGAGTGTACAAGGGGGAGATCAGCCCCAGCATTTT
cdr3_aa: CAWSVQGGDQPQHF

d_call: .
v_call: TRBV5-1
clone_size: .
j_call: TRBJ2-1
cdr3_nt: TGCGCCAGCAGCTTGGGGTCGGTCAATGAGCAGTTCTTC
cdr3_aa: CASSLGSVNEQFF

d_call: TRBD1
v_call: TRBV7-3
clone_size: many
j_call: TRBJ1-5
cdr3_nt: TGTGCCAGCAGCTATTTGGGGGACAGGGGAAGTCAGCCCCAGCATTTT
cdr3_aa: CASSYLGDRGSQPQHF

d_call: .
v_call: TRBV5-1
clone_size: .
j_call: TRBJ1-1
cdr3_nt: TGCGCCAGCAGCCCCAGGGCTGGGAACACTGAAGCTTTCTTT
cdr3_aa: CASSPRAGNTEAFF

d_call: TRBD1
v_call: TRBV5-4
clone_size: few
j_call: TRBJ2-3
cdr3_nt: TGTGCCAGCAGCTTGAGTGGACAGGGGGCAGATACGCAGTATTTT
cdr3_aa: CASSLSGQGADTQYF

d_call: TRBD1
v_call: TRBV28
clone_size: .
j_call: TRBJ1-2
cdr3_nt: TGTGCCAGCGCCCACTCAACAGGGGGCCACTATGGCTACACCTTC
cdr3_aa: CASAHSTGGHYGYTF